Described below is a single T cell receptor (beta chain) sequence and its context. The antigen is undetermined. This sample was taken from a study of Ad26.COV2.S vaccination and SARS-CoV-2 variants. Study findings and constraints: Comparable non-spike TCR breadth was observed in vaccine and placebo recipients. Compared with placebo recipients, vaccine recipients had higher spike-specific TCR breadth. Marked by substantial breadth, spike-specific CD8+ and CD4+ T cell responses were reportedly seen after vaccination.

This CDR3 comprises 14 residues. The junction had 4 bases not matched to a gene; V was cut back by 4 bases and J by 4 bases. Germline V gene data show CDR1 as LGHDT and CDR2 as YNNKEL (reference sequence). Regarding treatment: about 20 received Ad26.COV2.S at low or high dose, single or two shots; 5 received placebo; per-sample allocation not given. The samples date from day 63 after the first vaccine or placebo injection. The vaccine antigen was prefusion-stabilized Wuhan SARS-CoV-2 spike. Some clones are missing from TCRdb's copy, which holds only in-frame ones; the method was immunoSEQ multiplex PCR. The table shows around 300,000 clones, with about 89% occurring only once.

This TCR came from a person between 18 and 65 years old who received the Ad26.COV2.S COVID-19 vaccine or a placebo. This specimen consisted of peripheral blood, obtained in a trial of Ad26.COV2.S vaccine versus placebo. The rearrangement links TRBV3-1 (or the pseudogene TRBV3-2) to TRBJ1-3; 7 bases align to TRBD1. The CDR3 is CASSPRGGGNTIYF. The CDR3 DNA reads as TGTGCCAGCAGCCCCAGGGGGGGCGGAAACACCATATATTTT.